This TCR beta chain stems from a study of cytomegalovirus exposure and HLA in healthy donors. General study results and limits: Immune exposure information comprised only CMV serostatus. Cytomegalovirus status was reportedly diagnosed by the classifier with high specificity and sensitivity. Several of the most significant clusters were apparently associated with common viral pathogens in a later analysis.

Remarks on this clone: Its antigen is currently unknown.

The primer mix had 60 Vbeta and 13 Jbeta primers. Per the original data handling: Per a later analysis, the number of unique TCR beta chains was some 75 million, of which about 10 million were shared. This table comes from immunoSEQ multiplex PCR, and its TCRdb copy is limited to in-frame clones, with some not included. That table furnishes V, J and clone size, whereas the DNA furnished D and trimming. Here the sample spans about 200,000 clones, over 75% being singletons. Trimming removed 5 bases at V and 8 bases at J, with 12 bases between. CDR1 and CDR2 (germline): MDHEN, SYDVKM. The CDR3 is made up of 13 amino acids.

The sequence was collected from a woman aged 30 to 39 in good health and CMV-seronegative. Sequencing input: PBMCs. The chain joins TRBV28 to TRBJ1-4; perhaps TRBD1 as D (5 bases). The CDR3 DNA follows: TGTGCCAGCAGTAATCGACGGGGGGAAAAACTGTTTTTT. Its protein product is CASSNRRGEKLFF.